Presented here are 32 T cell receptor beta chains from one specimen sequenced in a study of PD-1 blockade in classical Hodgkin lymphoma. The repertoire was sequenced with immunoSEQ multiplex PCR; TCRdb's copy has only in-frame clones and lacks some. The data contain roughly 90,000 clones, more than 80% of them singletons. All patients relapsed after autologous stem cell transplantation, and brentuximab vedotin exposure varied. The material sequenced was peripheral blood mononuclear cells (PBMCs), taken before the second cycle of nivolumab. The receptors derive from a human donor with classical Hodgkin lymphoma.

The chain couples TRBV5-1 to TRBJ1-1; D not certain. Germline CDR1 and CDR2: SGHRS and YFSETQ. This CDR3 contains 15 residues. V shed 0 bases and J shed 6 bases, with 15 bases lying between them. The CDR3 DNA follows: TGCGCCAGCAGCTTGGGCGCACAGAGGACGGCTGAAGCTTTCTTT. Translated: CASSLGAQRTAEAFF.

The chain couples TRBV6-5 to TRBJ1-3, with D uncertain. The V gene lost 5 bases and the J gene lost 0 bases, with 11 bases spanning the gap. The CDR3 is made up of 15 amino acids. Looked up from germline, CDR1 is MNHEY and CDR2 is SVGAGI. The CDR3 DNA is TGTGCCAGCAGTCCCATCAGTTTCTCTGGAAACACCATATATTTT. It specifies CASSPISFSGNTIYF.

This clone appeared a single time. The chain uses TRBV2 and TRBJ2-1; 7 bases map to TRBD2. Per the germline V gene, CDR1 is SNHLY and CDR2 is FYNNEI. CDR3 length equals 13 residues. V lost 0 bases to trimming and J lost 13 bases; unmatched junction nucleotides: 6. CDR3 sequence reads: CASSEASGTTQFF. The CDR3 coding sequence is TGTGCCAGCAGTGAAGCGTCCGGGACTACCCAGTTCTTC.

The CDR3 loop is CASSSWTQETQYF. The CDR3 bases are TGTGCCAGCAGCTCCTGGACCCAGGAGACCCAGTACTTC. J is TRBJ2-5 and V is TRBV7-9; D is undetermined. The germline CDR1 and CDR2 sequences are SEHNR and FQNEAQ (reference sequence). The CDR3 totals 13 residues. Trimming took off 4 bases at V and 5 bases at J, with 11 bases between the two ends.

The genes are TRBV7-3 and TRBJ2-1, with D possibly being TRBD2 (7 bases). This CDR3 spans 16 amino acids. V shed 2 bases and J shed 4 bases, with 15 bases lying between them. Germline-derived CDR1 and CDR2 are SGHTA and FQGTGA. CDR3 in amino acids: CASSLLGGGPYNEQFF. The DNA of the CDR3 is TGTGCCAGCAGCTTACTAGGGGGAGGGCCGTACAATGAGCAGTTCTTC.

This sequence joins TRBV5-1 and TRBJ2-3; 13 bases agree with TRBD2. Looked up from germline, CDR1 is SGHRS and CDR2 is YFSETQ. This CDR3 spans 16 amino acids. V shed 3 bases, J shed 4 bases, and the junction held 5 bases outside the gene matches. CDR3 protein: CASSSGTSGNSDTQYF. CDR3 DNA sequence: TGCGCCAGCAGCTCCGGGACTAGCGGGAATTCAGATACGCAGTATTTT.

V is TRBV21-1 and J is TRBJ2-1. TRBV21-1 is reported as a pseudogene. The CDR3 runs to 14 residues. In DNA form, the CDR3 reads TGTGCCAGCGGCCCGGGACAGCGGGGTCCGCAGCAGTTCTTC. It yields the protein CASGPGQRGPQQFF.

This clone was seen only a few times. V and J are TRBV4-1 and TRBJ1-5; a weak D match, TRBD1 (5 bases). The CDR3 is made up of 15 amino acids. Germline CDR1 is MGHRA and CDR2 is YSYEKL. The V end lost 4 bases, the J end lost 5 bases, and 15 bases lay between the germline ends. In DNA, the CDR3 is TGCGCCAGCAGCCTTGATCCCGGGGGTCATCAGCCCCAGCATTTT. As protein: CASSLDPGGHQPQHF.

V is TRBV4-2 and J is TRBJ1-4; the D is unclear. Trimming cost V 0 bases and J 8 bases, with 7 bases left between them. Germline-derived CDR1 and CDR2 are LGHNA and YNFKEQ. The CDR3 sequence is 13 residues long. Written as DNA, the CDR3 is TGTGCCAGCAGCCAAGAATTTAACGAAAAACTGTTTTTT. Protein: CASSQEFNEKLFF.

This clone was found once. The chain carries TRBV19 and TRBJ2-2; D possibly matches TRBD1 or TRBD2 (5 bases each). Germline V gene sequence: CDR1 LNHDA, CDR2 SQIVND (reference sequence). Trimming left V 5 bases short and J 3 bases short, with 19 bases between. This CDR3 is built from 17 residues. The CDR3 DNA sequence: TGTGCCAGTAGTTCCAACCGGGACGTTGGAGACACCGGGGAGCTGTTTTTT. It yields the protein CASSSNRDVGDTGELFF.

The chain has TRBV13 and TRBJ2-1, with 13 bases that match TRBD2. Germline CDR1 and CDR2: PRHDT and FYEKMQ (reference sequence). The V and J ends lost 4 bases and 7 bases, in that order; junction bases with no gene match: 7. CDR3 size: 16 residues. The DNA for the CDR3 is TGTGCCAGCAGCTCAGCCGGGACTAGCGGGATTAATGAGCAGTTCTTC. Translating it yields CASSSAGTSGINEQFF.

This chain connects TRBV7-2 to TRBJ2-7, with TRBD2 identical over 9 bases. V was pared by 0 bases and J by 1 base, with 16 bases of the junction left unmatched. Germline CDR1 and CDR2: SGHTA and FQGNSA. There are 20 residues in the CDR3. The CDR3, as DNA: TGTGCCAGCAGCTTAGCGGGGAACCCCCTAGCGGGACGCCCATCCTACGAGCAGTACTTC. Its translation is CASSLAGNPLAGRPSYEQYF.

The CDR3 loop reads CASSTHLGGDTQYF. For the CDR3, the DNA is TGTGCCAGCAGTACCCATCTAGGTGGCGATACGCAGTATTTT. The chain uses TRBV6-5 and TRBJ2-3; the D is unclear. The CDR3 is 14 residues long. CDR1 is MNHEY, CDR2 SVGAGI, per germline. V dropped 5 bases and J dropped 6 bases, with 15 bases sitting between them.

The chain is built from TRBV29-1 and TRBJ1-1; D might be TRBD1 (5 bases). Trimming removed 5 bases from V and 6 bases from J, with 19 bases in between. Germline CDR1 and CDR2: SQVTM and ANQGSEA. The CDR3 spans 14 residues. Here the CDR3 DNA reads TGCAGCGTTCCGTTAGGGGATCGGTTCTCTGAAGCTTTCTTT. It codes for CSVPLGDRFSEAFF. Complete variable domain (other parts from reference TRBV29-1 and TRBJ1-1): SAVISQKPSRDICQRGTSLTIQCQVDSQVTMMFWYRQQPGQSLTLIATANQGSEATYESGFVIDKFPISRPNLTFSTLTVSNMSPEDSSIYLCSVPLGDRFSEAFFGQGTRLTVV.

The chain joins TRBV28 to TRBJ2-3; D gene ambiguous. With 3 bases removed from V and 0 bases from J, the gap between germline ends came to 10 bases. The CDR3 consists of 15 residues. Per the germline V gene, CDR1 is MDHEN and CDR2 is SYDVKM. CDR3 nucleotides: TGTGCCAGCAGTTTTCGTCGGGCGAGCACAGATACGCAGTATTTT. Translated, it gives CASSFRRASTDTQYF.

The chain uses TRBV6-5 and TRBJ1-2; no reliable D call. CDR3 size: 12 residues. Trimming cost V 5 bases and J 4 bases, with 8 bases left between them. The germline CDR1 and CDR2 sequences are MNHEY and SVGAGI. The CDR3 reads CASSLRGYGYTF. The CDR3 DNA is TGTGCCAGCAGTCTTCGGGGCTATGGCTACACCTTC.

This chain uses TRBV6-4 with TRBJ1-5; 7 bases agree with TRBD1. CDR3 size: 14 residues. The junction had 6 bases not matched to a gene; V was cut back by 6 bases and J by 4 bases. Germline loops: CDR1 MRHNA, CDR2 SNTAGT. CDR3 protein: CASSPETGNQPQHF. The CDR3 DNA follows: TGTGCCAGCAGCCCCGAGACAGGGAATCAGCCCCAGCATTTT.

V usage is TRBV14 and J usage is TRBJ2-1, with 12 positions matching TRBD2. Trimming removed 5 bases from V and 9 bases from J; junction bases left unmatched: 8. CDR1 and CDR2 from the germline V gene are SGHDN and FVKESK. The CDR3 is 15 amino acids. In DNA, the CDR3 is TGTGCCAGCAGCTCCCTGACTAGCGGGAGTTTTGAGCAGTTCTTC. Translated, it gives CASSSLTSGSFEQFF. Full variable domain (remainder filled in from reference TRBV14 and TRBJ2-1): EAGVTQFPSHSVIEKGQTVTLRCDPISGHDNLYWYRRVMGKEIKFLLHFVKESKQDESGMPNNRFLAERTGGTYSTLKVQPAELEDSGVYFCASSSLTSGSFEQFFGPGTRLTVL.

The chain uses TRBV7-2 and TRBJ2-4; D may be TRBD2 (6 bases). CDR1 is SGHTA and CDR2 is FQGNSA in the germline V gene. Trimming shortened V by 5 bases and J by 2 bases, and 16 bases separated the two germline ends. CDR3 length: 16 amino acids. The CDR3 DNA is TGTGCCAGCAGCCTTAGGGGAGGACGATCCAAAAACATTCAGTACTTC. Its translation is CASSLRGGRSKNIQYF. Variable domain in full (rest from reference TRBV7-2 and TRBJ2-4): GAGVSQSPSNKVTEKGKDVELRCDPISGHTALYWYRQSLGQGLEFLIYFQGNSAPDKSGLPSDRFSAERTGGSVSTLTIQRTQQEDSAVYLCASSLRGGRSKNIQYFGAGTRLSVL.

This clone was recorded a few times. V is TRBV13 and J is TRBJ2-2; TRBD2 is a possible D gene (6 bases). The CDR3 runs 15 residues. CDR1 and CDR2 from the germline V gene are PRHDT and FYEKMQ (reference sequence). Trimming pared 6 bases from V and 7 bases from J, leaving 18 bases between. CDR3: CASRPFGGPIGELFF. CDR3 DNA sequence: TGTGCCAGCAGACCGTTTGGAGGGCCAATCGGGGAGCTGTTTTTT.

The CDR3 loop reads CASSLATTMNTEAFF. CDR3 bases: TGTGCCAGCAGCTTGGCCACCACCATGAACACTGAAGCTTTCTTT. The gene calls are TRBV5-4 and TRBJ1-1, with D unclear. V shed 0 bases and J shed 0 bases, with 9 bases lying between them. CDR1 is SGHNT, CDR2 YYREEE, per germline (reference sequence). The length of the CDR3 is 15 residues.

The gene calls are TRBV2 and TRBJ2-2; TRBD2 agrees at 11 bases. This CDR3 comprises 19 residues. Germline-derived CDR1 and CDR2 are SNHLY and FYNNEI. After removal of 0 bases from V and 4 bases from J, the junction contained 10 bases not matched to a gene. The CDR3 nucleotides read TGTGCCAGCAGTGAAGCGGAGCCTAGCGGGAGGTGGGGCACCGGGGAGCTGTTTTTT. It translates to CASSEAEPSGRWGTGELFF.

Of note for this clone: Other DNA sequences in the same sample also yield this CDR3. The V gene is TRBV5-1, the J gene TRBJ2-3; D gene uncertain. There are 14 residues in the CDR3. Looked up from germline, CDR1 is SGHRS and CDR2 is YFSETQ. V was trimmed by 0 bases and J by 5 bases, leaving 10 bases between them. CDR3 coding DNA: TGCGCCAGCAGCTTGGGAGGCCCCCGAGATACGCAGTATTTT. It yields the protein CASSLGGPRDTQYF.

This rearrangement joins TRBV10-2 to TRBJ2-2, with D hard to call. With 4 bases removed from V and 6 bases from J, the gap between germline ends came to 6 bases. The CDR3 is 12 residues long. Per germline, CDR1 WSHSY and CDR2 SAAADI. The chain's CDR3 is CASSGISGELFF. The CDR3 DNA follows: TGCGCCAGCAGTGGCATCTCCGGGGAGCTGTTTTTT.

The J gene is TRBJ2-2, the V gene TRBV10-2; possible D gene TRBD1, 5 bases. This CDR3 has 14 amino acids. With 3 bases removed from V and 6 bases from J, the gap between germline ends came to 11 bases. CDR1 is WSHSY and CDR2 is SAAADI in the germline V gene. Here the CDR3 reads CASSERGVAGELFF. Here the CDR3 DNA reads TGCGCCAGCAGTGAAAGGGGTGTGGCCGGGGAGCTGTTTTTT.

The chain combines TRBV7-9 with TRBJ1-1, with no clear D. The CDR3 has 14 residues. CDR1 and CDR2 from the germline V gene are SEHNR and FQNEAQ (reference sequence). The V and J ends lost 5 bases and 1 base respectively, with 11 bases between them. Here the CDR3 reads CASSPHVGNTEAFF. The CDR3 DNA sequence: TGTGCCAGCAGCCCCCACGTGGGGAACACTGAAGCTTTCTTT.

This chain's CDR3 is CASSPSGRITYEQYF. DNA for the CDR3: TGTGCCAGCAGCCCCAGTGGTCGGATAACCTACGAGCAGTACTTC. The chain combines TRBV7-9 with TRBJ2-7, with D uncertain. This CDR3 is 15 amino acids long. Trimming shortened V by 5 bases and J by 2 bases, and 16 bases separated the two germline ends. Germline values: CDR1 SEHNR, CDR2 FQNEAQ (reference sequence). The full variable domain, rest sourced from reference TRBV7-9 and TRBJ2-7, is DTGVSQNPRHKITKRGQNVTFRCDPISEHNRLYWYRQTLGQGPEFLTYFQNEAQLEKSRLLSDRFSAERPKGSFSTLEIQRTEQGDSAMYLCASSPSGRITYEQYFGPGTRLTVT.

The chain uses TRBV29-1 and TRBJ2-3; 9 bases line up with TRBD2. The V gene's germline CDR1 is SQVTM and CDR2 ANQGSEA. Trimming at V came to 5 bases and at J to 4 bases, leaving 13 bases not matched to a gene. The CDR3 loop spans 16 amino acids. The CDR3 nucleotides are TGCAGCGTTCAATCCCTGTCTAGCGGGGACCCAGATACGCAGTATTTT. Protein product: CSVQSLSSGDPDTQYF.

This chain uses TRBV27 with TRBJ1-5, with D perhaps matching TRBD1 (6 bases). The CDR3 has 12 residues. The germline gives CDR1 MNHEY, CDR2 SMNVEV (reference sequence). The V gene lost 10 bases and the J gene lost 3 bases, with 10 bases spanning the gap. CDR3 DNA sequence: TGTGCCATCGGGGGCGCCAATCAGCCCCAGCATTTT. Translating gives CAIGGANQPQHF.

The chain combines TRBV13 with TRBJ1-1; no definite D call. This CDR3 is built from 13 residues. V lost 1 base and J 7 bases, leaving 10 bases between the germline ends. CDR1 and CDR2 (germline): PRHDT, FYEKMQ (reference sequence). CDR3 DNA: TGTGCCAGCAGCTTAGTTGGCAGAAGTGAAGCTTTCTTT. Its protein product is CASSLVGRSEAFF. The full variable domain, completed using reference TRBV13 and TRBJ1-1, is AAGVIQSPRHLIKEKRETATLKCYPIPRHDTVYWYQQGPGQDPQFLISFYEKMQSDKGSIPDRFSAQQFSDYHSELNMSSLELGDSALYFCASSLVGRSEAFFGQGTRLTVV.

This clone came up a few times. This sequence joins TRBV7-9 and TRBJ2-2; maybe TRBD2 (5 bases). The CDR3 spans 11 residues. The V gene lost 11 bases and the J gene lost 6 bases, with 10 bases spanning the gap. Germline V gene sequence: CDR1 SEHNR, CDR2 FQNEAQ (reference sequence). CDR3 residues: CAVPRAGELFF. DNA for the CDR3: TGTGCCGTCCCGAGGGCCGGGGAGCTGTTTTTT.

The chain employs TRBV4-2 and TRBJ2-7; 7 nucleotides match TRBD2. CDR1 LGHNA and CDR2 YNFKEQ come from the germline V gene. CDR3 length: 15 residues. V shed 0 bases, J shed 3 bases, and the junction held 5 bases outside the gene matches. The CDR3 sequence is CASSQDGSGIYEQYF. Written as DNA, the CDR3 is TGTGCCAGCAGCCAAGATGGCAGCGGGATCTACGAGCAGTACTTC.